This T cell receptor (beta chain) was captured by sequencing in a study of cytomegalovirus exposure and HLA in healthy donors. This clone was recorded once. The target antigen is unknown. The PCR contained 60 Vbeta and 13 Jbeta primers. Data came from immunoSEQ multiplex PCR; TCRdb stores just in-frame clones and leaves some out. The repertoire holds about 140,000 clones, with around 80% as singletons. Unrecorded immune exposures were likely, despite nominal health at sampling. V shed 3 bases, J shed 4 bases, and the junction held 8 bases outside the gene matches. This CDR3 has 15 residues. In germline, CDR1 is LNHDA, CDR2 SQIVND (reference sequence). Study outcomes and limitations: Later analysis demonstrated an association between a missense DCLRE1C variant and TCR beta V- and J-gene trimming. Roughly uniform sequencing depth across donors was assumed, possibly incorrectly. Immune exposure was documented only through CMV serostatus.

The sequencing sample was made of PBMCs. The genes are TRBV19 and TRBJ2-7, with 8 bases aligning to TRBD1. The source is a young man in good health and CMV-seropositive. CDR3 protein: CASSIGTGTTYEQYF. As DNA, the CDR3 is TGTGCCAGTAGTATCGGGACAGGTACTACGTACGAGCAGTACTTC.